The T cell receptor beta chain under discussion was sequenced for a study of CD8+CD57+ T cells in acquired aplastic anemia. The overall study: Healthy donor CD4+ samples were sequenced to a depth that averaged roughly 10 million reads. General study findings and limits: Common to patients and controls were twenty-nine CD8+ CDR3 sequences.

Genomic DNA constituted the template upon which TCR beta VDJ and CDR3 profiling was performed. MiXCR was run by TCRdb on the reads, yielding one entry per CDR3 protein. Here the sample spans under 200,000 distinct CDR3 sequences, around 40% being singletons. This CDR3 comprises 13 residues. V lost 4 bases, J lost 6 bases, and 15 bases lay in between. The germline V gene encodes CDR1 SQVTM and CDR2 ANQGSEA. At least ten counts were recorded for this clonotype. Its antigen is not identified. The sequence came from a human donor in good health. The sequenced sample was sorted CD4+, CD8+, or CD8+CD57+ T cells (not recorded which) from PBMCs. V and J are TRBV29-1 and TRBJ1-1; a weak D match, TRBD1 (6 bases). CDR3 loop: CSVAGTLLAEAFF. The CDR3 nucleotides read TGCAGCGTTGCGGGGACACTCCTCGCTGAAGCTTTCTTT.